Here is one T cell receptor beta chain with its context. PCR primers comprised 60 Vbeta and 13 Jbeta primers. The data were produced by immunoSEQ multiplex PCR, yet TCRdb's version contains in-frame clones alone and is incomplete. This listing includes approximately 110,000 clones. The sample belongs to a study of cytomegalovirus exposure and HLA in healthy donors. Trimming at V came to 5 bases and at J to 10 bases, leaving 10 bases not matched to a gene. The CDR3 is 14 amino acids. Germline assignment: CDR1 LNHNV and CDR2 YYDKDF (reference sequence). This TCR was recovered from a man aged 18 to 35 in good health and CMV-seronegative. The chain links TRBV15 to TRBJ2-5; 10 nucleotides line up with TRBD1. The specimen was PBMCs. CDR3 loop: CATSGQGGTRNQYF. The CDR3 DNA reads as TGTGCCACCAGCGGACAGGGGGGAACCCGGAACCAGTACTTC.